These 16 T cell receptor beta chains were sequenced from one sample in a study of blood T cell repertoires in COVID-19. Produced via immunoSEQ multiplex PCR; TCRdb's table is partial and in-frame only. The data show about 80,000 clones, under 85% seen once. The source material was peripheral blood. The source of these receptors is a human donor in a cohort sampled during active COVID-19.

The chain joins TRBV14 to TRBJ2-2; tentative D call: TRBD2 (6 bases). V was trimmed by 0 bases and J by 6 bases, leaving 17 bases between them. Looked up from germline, CDR1 is SGHDN and CDR2 is FVKESK. The CDR3 is 17 residues long. Written as DNA, the CDR3 is TGTGCCAGCAGCCAAGATTCCCGGGGAGGTTGGGCCGGGGAGCTGTTTTTT. Encoded protein: CASSQDSRGGWAGELFF.

The V gene is TRBV6-5, the J gene TRBJ2-1, with 10 bases that match TRBD2. The CDR3 contains 14 residues. CDR1 is MNHEY and CDR2 is SVGAGI in the germline V gene. The ends lost 11 bases at V and 6 bases at J; junction bases unmatched: 10. The CDR3 DNA sequence: TGTGCCGCTTCGGCTAGCGGGAGTCCCAATGAGCAGTTCTTC. Translating it yields CAASASGSPNEQFF.

The V gene is TRBV27, the J gene TRBJ2-7; 10 nucleotides line up with TRBD2. With V trimmed by 5 bases and J by 1 base, 17 bases remained unmatched. Germline V gives CDR1 MNHEY, CDR2 SMNVEV (reference sequence). This CDR3 is built from 19 residues. CDR3 DNA: TGTGCCAGCAGTCCCCTAGCCCCCAGGACTAGCGGTCTTTCCTACGAGCAGTACTTC. This sequence encodes CASSPLAPRTSGLSYEQYF.

The chain employs TRBV30 and TRBJ2-6; 7 bases fit TRBD1. CDR3 length: 17 residues. Germline V gives CDR1 GTSNPN, CDR2 SVGIG (reference sequence). The V and J ends lost 3 bases and 4 bases, in that order; junction bases with no gene match: 12. The DNA for the CDR3 is TGTGCCTGGAGCAGACAGGGAATTTCCGCCGGGGCCAACGTCCTGACTTTC. It translates to CAWSRQGISAGANVLTF.

The chain links TRBV2 to TRBJ1-5; unclear D gene. Germline-derived CDR1 and CDR2 are SNHLY and FYNNEI. CDR3 size: 14 residues. Trimming stripped 2 bases from V and 5 bases from J, with 10 bases between. The CDR3 coding sequence is TGTGCCAGCAGTGAAAGGCACCTAGATCAGCCCCAGCATTTT. Translation gives CASSERHLDQPQHF.

CDR3 bases: TGCGCCAGCAGCTTATTAGCGGGGACCTACGAGCAGTACTTC. Translated: CASSLLAGTYEQYF. The chain couples TRBV5-1 to TRBJ2-7, with 8 bases aligning to TRBD2. In germline, CDR1 is SGHRS, CDR2 YFSETQ. J lost 2 bases, V lost 2 bases, and 3 bases had no gene match. This CDR3 comprises 14 residues.

The V and J genes are TRBV6-6 and TRBJ1-4; no clear D gene. Trimming pared 10 bases from V and 0 bases from J, leaving 9 bases between. CDR3 size: 13 residues. Germline V gene sequence: CDR1 MNHNY, CDR2 SVGAGI (reference sequence). CDR3 bases: TGTGCCACCAGAGGAGCAACTAATGAAAAACTGTTTTTT. Translation: CATRGATNEKLFF.

This rearrangement joins TRBV11-3 to TRBJ1-1; unclear D gene. CDR1 and CDR2 from the germline V gene are SGHNT and YENEEA. CDR3 size: 13 residues. V gave up 1 base and J gave up 1 base, with 4 bases separating them. The DNA of the CDR3 is TGTGCCAGCAGCTTAGCGGGGAACACTGAAGCTTTCTTT. This translates into CASSLAGNTEAFF.

The chain uses TRBV28 and TRBJ1-1; a weak D match, TRBD1 (5 bases). CDR3 length: 14 residues. V was trimmed by 8 bases and J by 5 bases, leaving 18 bases between them. Germline CDR1 and CDR2: MDHEN and SYDVKM. This chain's CDR3 is CASPPPGGQTEAFF. CDR3 nucleotides: TGTGCCAGCCCCCCCCCGGGAGGACAAACTGAAGCTTTCTTT. The complete variable domain, with remaining parts taken from reference TRBV28 and TRBJ1-1, reads DVKVTQSSRYLVKRTGEKVFLECVQDMDHENMFWYRQDPGLGLRLIYFSYDVKMKEKGDIPEGYSVSREKKERFSLILESASTNQTSMYLCASPPPGGQTEAFFGQGTRLTVV.

The V gene is TRBV7-9, the J gene TRBJ1-4; the D gene is possibly TRBD1 (6 bases). CDR1 is SEHNR, CDR2 FQNEAQ, per germline (reference sequence). Trimming cost V 0 bases and J 0 bases, with 11 bases left between them. The CDR3 consists of 17 residues. The CDR3 here is CASSLARDTTTNEKLFF. CDR3 sequence (DNA): TGTGCCAGCAGCTTAGCCCGGGACACCACAACTAATGAAAAACTGTTTTTT. Drawing the rest from reference TRBV7-9 and TRBJ1-4, the complete variable domain is DTGVSQNPRHKITKRGQNVTFRCDPISEHNRLYWYRQTLGQGPEFLTYFQNEAQLEKSRLLSDRFSAERPKGSFSTLEIQRTEQGDSAMYLCASSLARDTTTNEKLFFGSGTQLSVL.

In this sample, this clone turned up once. This chain uses TRBV10-3 with TRBJ1-5, with 10 bases that match TRBD1. The CDR3 has 15 residues. The germline CDR1 and CDR2 sequences are ENHRY and SYGVKD. V was pared by 10 bases and J by 1 base, with 7 bases of the junction left unmatched. CDR3: CASGQGVDSNQPQHF. CDR3 nucleotides: TGTGCCAGCGGACAGGGGGTTGACAGCAATCAGCCCCAGCATTTT.

The table lists this clone with a few counts. This sequence joins TRBV3-1 (or the pseudogene TRBV3-2) and TRBJ1-2, with D possibly TRBD1 on 6 matching bases. The CDR3 length is 14 residues. Germline values: CDR1 LGHDT, CDR2 YNNKEL (reference sequence). Trimming removed 1 base at V and 8 bases at J, with 14 bases between. CDR3 bases: TGTGCCAGCAGCCAAGGGTCGGGGGGCCGAGGCTACACCTTC. Translating gives CASSQGSGGRGYTF.

The gene calls are TRBV6-5 and TRBJ2-7; D might be TRBD2 (7 bases). The CDR3 runs 14 residues. Germline V gene data show CDR1 as MNHEY and CDR2 as SVGAGI. Trimming took 7 bases from V and 2 from J, leaving 15 bases between them. The CDR3 protein is CASTKGGPPYEQYF. CDR3 in DNA: TGTGCCAGCACCAAGGGGGGGCCTCCCTACGAGCAGTACTTC.

The J gene is TRBJ2-1, the V gene TRBV7-2; 8 bases map to TRBD2. The CDR3 loop spans 14 amino acids. Per germline, CDR1 SGHTA and CDR2 FQGNSA. The V segment lost 3 bases and the J segment 6 bases; nucleotides outside the gene matches: 4. As DNA, the CDR3 is TGTGCCAGCAGCTTTTCCAGCGGGAGCAATGAGCAGTTCTTC. This encodes CASSFSSGSNEQFF.

The J gene is TRBJ2-7, the V gene TRBV2, with D perhaps TRBD1 (6 bases). From germline, CDR1 is SNHLY and CDR2 FYNNEI. The CDR3 covers 17 residues. The V end lost 2 bases, the J end lost 0 bases, and 17 bases lay between the germline ends. The CDR3 DNA follows: TGTGCCAGCAGTGAAAGGGTACGGATCAGGGGCTCCTACGAGCAGTACTTC. Amino acids: CASSERVRIRGSYEQYF.

The V call is TRBV19, the J call TRBJ1-1, with D unresolved. Trimming stripped 5 bases from V and 3 bases from J, with 16 bases between. Germline CDR1 and CDR2: LNHDA and SQIVND (reference sequence). The CDR3 spans 15 residues. The CDR3 DNA follows: TGTGCCAGTAGTCCGGCGGGCCGGTGGGACACTGAAGCTTTCTTT. As protein: CASSPAGRWDTEAFF.